The source of this TCR beta chain is a study of Ad26.COV2.S vaccination and SARS-CoV-2 variants. V gave up 0 bases and J gave up 3 bases; unmatched junction bases: 13. CDR1 is LGHNA and CDR2 is YSLEER in the germline V gene. The CDR3 has 18 residues. Points from the study as a whole: The study found higher spike-specific TCR breadth in vaccine than placebo recipients. Post-vaccination breadth of spike-specific CD8+ and CD4+ T cell responses was reportedly substantial. People who got the vaccine or the placebo had similar non-spike TCR breadth. It is possible that the TCR breadth and depth analyses underestimated the total T cell responses.

On this clone: Its antigen remains unidentified.

Using immunoSEQ multiplex PCR, the repertoire was profiled, and TCRdb retains in-frame clones only, with some absent. The data show roughly 150,000 clones, 86% seen once. The receptor was isolated from a human donor who had recovered from COVID-19. The chain employs TRBV4-3 and TRBJ1-2; 7 bases align to TRBD1. Sequencing used peripheral blood, obtained after recovery from COVID-19. CDR3 sequence reads: CASSQEGGGGKRDYGYTF. DNA of the CDR3: TGCGCCAGCAGCCAAGAGGGAGGGGGCGGTAAAAGGGACTATGGCTACACCTTC.